This paragraph covers one T cell receptor beta chain sequence. This entry comes from a study of blood T cell repertoires in COVID-19. V was clipped by 3 bases and J by 6 bases, with 12 bases between them. Germline V gives CDR1 LNHDA, CDR2 SQIVND (reference sequence). The CDR3 has 13 residues. This table comes from immunoSEQ multiplex PCR, and its TCRdb copy is limited to in-frame clones, with some not included. The top ten hold less than 3% of the sample, which has about 170,000 clones, around 82% seen once. The chain couples TRBV19 to TRBJ2-7, with D possibly matching TRBD2 (6 bases). Sequenced: peripheral blood. This sequence originates from a human donor with acute or convalescent COVID-19. The donor label of this sample is uncertain. CDR3 sequence: CASSIPGSGEQYF. The DNA for the CDR3 is TGTGCCAGTAGTATCCCCGGGAGCGGCGAGCAGTACTTC.